This TCR beta chain is drawn from a study of radiation and T cells in renal cell carcinoma. General study points: No pretreatment tumor biopsies were available for baseline clonotypes. From baseline, blood top tumor clonotypes peaked at 2 weeks post-radiation.

The CDR3 has 14 amino acids. Per germline, CDR1 SSHAT and CDR2 FNYEAQ (reference sequence). Notes on this clone: Its antigen is as yet unknown. At one of its ends the junction is not consistent with the germline gene, which may arise from a read error.

Profiled with immunoSEQ multiplex PCR; TCRdb holds only in-frame clones, not every one. The table shows roughly 140,000 clones, with roughly 90% occurring only once. Time point defined: blood 2 weeks post-SBRT. Treatment reported: 15 Gy SBRT to primary tumor, nephrectomy 4 weeks later. Serial blood draws occurred at baseline and 2 and 4 weeks post-SBRT. The chain is built from TRBV7-7 and TRBJ1-3; D not resolved. The sample consisted of blood, taken from a patient whose treatment included radiotherapy and nephrectomy. The sequence derives from a woman aged 45-60 years with renal cell carcinoma. The CDR3 loop is CASSLSPSGNTIYF. The CDR3, as DNA: TGTGCTAGCAGCTTGAGTCCTTCTGGAAACACCATATATTTT. The variable domain in full, with the rest retrieved from reference TRBV7-7 and TRBJ1-3, is GAGVSQSPRYKVTKRGQDVTLRCDPISSHATLYWYQQALGQGPEFLTYFNYEAQPDKSGLPSDRFSAERPEGSISTLTIQRTEQRDSAMYRCASSLSPSGNTIYFGEGSWLTVV.